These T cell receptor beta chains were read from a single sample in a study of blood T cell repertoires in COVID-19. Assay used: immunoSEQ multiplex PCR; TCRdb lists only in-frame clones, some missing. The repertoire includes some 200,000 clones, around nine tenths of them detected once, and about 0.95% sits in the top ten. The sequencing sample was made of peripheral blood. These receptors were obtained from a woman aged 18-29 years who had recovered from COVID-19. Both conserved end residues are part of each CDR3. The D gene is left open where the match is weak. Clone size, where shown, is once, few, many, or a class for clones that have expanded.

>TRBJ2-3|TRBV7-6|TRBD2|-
CASSTGLAGTTDTQYF
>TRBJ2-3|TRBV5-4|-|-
CASSLFEDTQYF
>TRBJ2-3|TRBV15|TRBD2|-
CATSRKTVSGTDTQYF
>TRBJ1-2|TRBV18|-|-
CASSSTGQPNYGYTF
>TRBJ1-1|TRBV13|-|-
CASRPGGTEAFF
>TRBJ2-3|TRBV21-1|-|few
CASSLVGVGTQYF
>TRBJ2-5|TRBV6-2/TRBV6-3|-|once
CASSKTFPRKTQYF
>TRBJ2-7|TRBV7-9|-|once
CASSPTGFYEQYF
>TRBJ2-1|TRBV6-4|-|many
CASSAGSYNEQFF
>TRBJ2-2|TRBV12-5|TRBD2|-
CASGFISGSHTGELFF
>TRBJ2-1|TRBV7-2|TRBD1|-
CASSLTGGSYNEQFF
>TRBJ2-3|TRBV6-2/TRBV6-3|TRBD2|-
CASSYSLAGDRPADTQYF
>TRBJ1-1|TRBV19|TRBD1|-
CASRHRTGIEAFF
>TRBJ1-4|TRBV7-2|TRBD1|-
CASSLRDRVMPNEKLFF
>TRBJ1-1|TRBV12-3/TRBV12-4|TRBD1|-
CASSLGGQPEAFF
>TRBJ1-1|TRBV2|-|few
CASSETRGTDTEAFF
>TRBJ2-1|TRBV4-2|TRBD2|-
CASSGTSGGLSNEQFF
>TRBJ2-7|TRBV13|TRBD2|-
CASSSSGGLDYEQYF
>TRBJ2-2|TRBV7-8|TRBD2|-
CASSLPGLTNTGELFF
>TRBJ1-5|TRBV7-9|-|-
CASSLQGGHQPQHF
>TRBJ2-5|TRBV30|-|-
CAWSHRSGVQYF
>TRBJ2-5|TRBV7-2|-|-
CASSFEGETQYF
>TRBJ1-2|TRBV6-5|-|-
CASSYSAGPYGYTF
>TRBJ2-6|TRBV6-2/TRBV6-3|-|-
CASSFLGSSGANVLTF
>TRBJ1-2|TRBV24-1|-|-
CATSDGNRDGYTF
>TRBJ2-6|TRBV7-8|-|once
CASSLDRAGANVLTF
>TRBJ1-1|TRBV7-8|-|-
CASSPREGGTEAFF
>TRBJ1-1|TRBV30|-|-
CAKSNGWRNTEAFF
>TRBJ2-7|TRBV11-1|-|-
CASGARDNSYEQYF
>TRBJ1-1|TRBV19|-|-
CASTLIGREAFF
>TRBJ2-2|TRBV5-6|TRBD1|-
CASSFGETGGRGLFF
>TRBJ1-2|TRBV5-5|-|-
CASMTYLGKGGYTF
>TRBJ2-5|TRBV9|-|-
CASSPEGETQYF
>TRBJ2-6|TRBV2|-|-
CASSDLGASGANVLTF
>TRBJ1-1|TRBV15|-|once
CATSRDSARVNTEAFF
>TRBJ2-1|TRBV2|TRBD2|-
CASSLTSGRSYNEQFF
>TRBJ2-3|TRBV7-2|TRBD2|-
CASSPTSGRGDTQYF